The 16 T cell receptor beta chains listed next were all sequenced from one sample in a study of cytomegalovirus exposure and HLA in healthy donors. PCR used 60 Vbeta primers and 13 Jbeta primers. Clones were sequenced by immunoSEQ multiplex PCR, and TCRdb holds only the in-frame ones, with some missing. The sample records approximately 150,000 clones, 81% being singletons. Input material: PBMCs. These receptors came from a woman between 18 and 30 years old in good health and CMV-seropositive.

This clone was seen more than once but under ten times. The CDR3 coding sequence is TGTGCCAGCAGTTTCGCGGGGGAGAACACTGAAGCTTTCTTT. Translated: CASSFAGENTEAFF. The rearrangement joins TRBV27 to TRBJ1-1; D is possibly TRBD1 (5 bases). The V gene lost 3 bases and the J gene lost 1 base, with 9 bases spanning the gap. Germline-derived CDR1 and CDR2 are MNHEY and SMNVEV (reference sequence). The CDR3 extends over 14 amino acids.

V is TRBV27 and J is TRBJ1-6, with D possibly TRBD1 on 5 matching bases. This CDR3 has 13 amino acids. The V end was cut by 4 bases, the J end by 9 bases, with 10 bases between. In germline, CDR1 is MNHEY, CDR2 SMNVEV (reference sequence). The CDR3: CASSSRDSSPLHF. CDR3 coding DNA: TGTGCCAGCAGTTCTCGCGACAGTTCACCCCTCCACTTT.

The V gene is TRBV27, the J gene TRBJ2-5; 12 nucleotides line up with TRBD2. The CDR3 has 16 residues. The germline CDR1 and CDR2 sequences are MNHEY and SMNVEV (reference sequence). V trimming: 5 bases; J trimming: 9 bases; junction bases outside the gene matches: 13. Here the CDR3 DNA reads TGTGCCAGCAGTCAACGAGGGACTAGCGGGCCCGGGGCCCAGTACTTC. Translating it yields CASSQRGTSGPGAQYF.

This clone was counted a few times. At one end, the junction sequence differs from germline, possibly due to a read error. The chain employs TRBV7-7 and TRBJ2-5, with 8 bases lining up with TRBD2. There are 15 residues in the CDR3. The germline gives CDR1 SSHAT, CDR2 FNYEAQ (reference sequence). Written as DNA, the CDR3 is TGTGCTAGCAGCTTATTTCGGGGGGGCCAAGAGACCCAGTACTTC. Protein: CASSLFRGGQETQYF.

This clone was recorded only once. The V and J genes are TRBV18 and TRBJ1-6, with 8 bases identical to TRBD1. The CDR3 sequence is 16 residues long. Germline V gives CDR1 KGHSH, CDR2 LQKENI. V trimming: 3 bases; J trimming: 5 bases; junction bases outside the gene matches: 6. CDR3 amino acids: CASSPNTGGNNSPLHF. The CDR3 DNA reads as TGTGCCAGCTCACCGAATACAGGGGGAAATAATTCACCCCTCCACTTT.

The chain links TRBV2 to TRBJ1-1; 10 bases are a match to TRBD1. The CDR3 consists of 18 residues. CDR1 is SNHLY, CDR2 FYNNEI, per germline. V was clipped by 0 bases and J by 4 bases; unmatched bases: 11. The CDR3 region has the DNA TGTGCCAGCAGTGAAGCGCGTGGGACAGGGGTCGGCGGCACTGAAGCTTTCTTT. Encoded protein: CASSEARGTGVGGTEAFF.

The chain employs TRBV28 and TRBJ2-1, with D tentatively TRBD1 (6 bases). The germline V gene encodes CDR1 MDHEN and CDR2 SYDVKM. Trimming stripped 10 bases from V and 1 base from J, with 14 bases between. The CDR3 loop spans 14 amino acids. The CDR3 DNA sequence: TGTGCCATTCTAGACAGGACGTCCTACAATGAGCAGTTCTTC. It is translated as CAILDRTSYNEQFF.

This chain links TRBV4-2 with TRBJ1-5; D is ambiguous. The germline V gene encodes CDR1 LGHNA and CDR2 YNFKEQ. The CDR3 length is 18 residues. V was trimmed by 1 base and J by 4 bases, leaving 20 bases between them. The CDR3 nucleotides read TGTGCCAGCAGCCAAGGCTTTCTGTTACACCTAGATAATCAGCCCCAGCATTTT. Translated: CASSQGFLLHLDNQPQHF.

V is TRBV5-6 and J is TRBJ1-2; maybe TRBD1 (6 bases). The CDR3 totals 14 residues. Per the germline V gene, CDR1 is SGHDT and CDR2 is YYEEEE. The V end lost 2 bases, the J end lost 4 bases, and 12 bases lay between the germline ends. The CDR3 loop reads CASSLGQSLYGYTF. The CDR3 DNA follows: TGTGCCAGCAGCTTAGGACAGAGCCTCTATGGCTACACCTTC.

The genes are TRBV25-1 and TRBJ1-1; no firm D call. V lost 1 base and J 2 bases, leaving 11 bases between the germline ends. The germline V gene encodes CDR1 MGHDK and CDR2 SYGVNS. The CDR3 covers 15 residues. The CDR3 spells CASSEFRGGNTEAFF. The CDR3 DNA is TGTGCCAGCAGTGAATTCCGTGGCGGTAACACTGAAGCTTTCTTT.

The genes are TRBV19 and TRBJ2-5; 9 nucleotides agree with TRBD2. The tail of the sequence fits TRBJ2-7 better, so the J call may be wrong. The CDR3 has 14 amino acids. The germline V gene has CDR1 LNHDA and CDR2 SQIVND (reference sequence). CDR3 region: CATPSSGEPYEQYF. CDR3 bases: TGTGCCACCCCTTCTAGCGGGGAGCCCTACGAGCAGTACTTC.

The chain is built from TRBV29-1 and TRBJ2-1; 9 bases match TRBD2. V trimming: 4 bases; J trimming: 7 bases; junction bases outside the gene matches: 11. This CDR3 is built from 15 residues. Germline V gives CDR1 SQVTM, CDR2 ANQGSEA. CDR3 nucleotides: TGCAGCGTTGGGGTAGGGCGGGGGGGGTGGAATGAGCAGTTCTTC. Translating gives CSVGVGRGGWNEQFF.

This clone was found a few times. A junction boundary mismatches the germline segment, possibly from a read error. V gene TRBV7-2 combines with J gene TRBJ1-1; no reliable D call. Per the germline V gene, CDR1 is SGHTA and CDR2 is FQGNSA. The CDR3 runs 13 residues. CDR3 protein: CASSLKLMQAVYF. The CDR3 DNA reads TGTGCCAGCAGCTTAAAGCTTATGCAGGCTGTTTACTTT. Full variable domain (rest looked up from reference TRBV7-2 and TRBJ1-1): GAGVSQSPSNKVTEKGKDVELRCDPISGHTALYWYRQSLGQGLEFLIYFQGNSAPDKSGLPSDRFSAERTGGSVSTLTIQRTQQEDSAVYLCASSLKLMQAVYFGQGTRLTVV.

The rearrangement uses TRBV7-2 and TRBJ2-7; TRBD1 might be the D (5 bases). The CDR3 covers 14 residues. Germline V lookup: CDR1 SGHTA, CDR2 FQGNSA. V was pared by 3 bases and J by 0 bases, with 9 bases between. The CDR3 here is CASSFTGYSYEQYF. The CDR3 coding sequence is TGTGCCAGCAGCTTTACAGGTTACTCCTACGAGCAGTACTTC.

The J gene is TRBJ1-1, the V gene TRBV29-1; D may be TRBD1 (5 bases). The germline CDR1 and CDR2 sequences are SQVTM and ANQGSEA. The CDR3 length is 15 residues. Trimming left V 4 bases short and J 0 bases short, with 15 bases between. This CDR3 reads CSVGKGYEVNTEAFF. The CDR3 DNA reads as TGCAGCGTTGGTAAGGGGTATGAGGTGAACACTGAAGCTTTCTTT.

In nucleotides, the CDR3 is TGTGCCTGGGCCGCGCGTCCAAACACTGAAGCTTTCTTT. It is translated as CAWAARPNTEAFF. V gene TRBV30 combines with J gene TRBJ1-1, with D uncertain. This CDR3 comprises 13 residues. Germline V lookup: CDR1 GTSNPN, CDR2 SVGIG (reference sequence). Deletions cut 5 bases from V and 2 bases from J, with 12 bases between.